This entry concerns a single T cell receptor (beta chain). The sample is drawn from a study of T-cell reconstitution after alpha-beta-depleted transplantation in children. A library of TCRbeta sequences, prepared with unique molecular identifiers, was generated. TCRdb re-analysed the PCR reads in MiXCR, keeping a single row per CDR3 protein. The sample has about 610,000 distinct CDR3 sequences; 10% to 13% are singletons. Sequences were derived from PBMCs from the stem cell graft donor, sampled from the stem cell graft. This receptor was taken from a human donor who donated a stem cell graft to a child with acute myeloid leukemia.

DNA for the CDR3: TGTGCCAGCAGTTACTCCGGGGGGGGGCTGTCCGATTGCTACACCTTC. Translation: CASSYSGGGLSDCYTF. The chain is built from TRBV6-5 and TRBJ1-2, with a possible D match to TRBD1 (6 bases). V was trimmed by 0 bases and J by 9 bases, leaving 20 bases between them. The CDR3 runs to 16 residues. CDR1 is MNHEY, CDR2 SVGAGI, per germline.